This TCR beta chain appears in the sequencing data of a study of neoadjuvant anti-PD-1 for oral cavity cancer. Turning to the study itself: Before surgery, most patients got three to four biweekly 3 mg/kg nivolumab doses.

These oral cavity squamous cell carcinomas were HPV-negative and locally advanced. The repertoire was sequenced with immunoSEQ multiplex PCR; TCRdb's copy has only in-frame clones and lacks some. The profile shows 16,000 or so clones, around two thirds of them singletons. Per the germline V gene, CDR1 is MRHNA and CDR2 is SNTAGT. CDR3 length: 15 residues. V gave up 7 bases and J gave up 2 bases, with 17 bases separating them. The sample holds a few counts of this clone. Specimen: PBMCs, collected before nivolumab (anti-PD-1) treatment. The chain recombines TRBV6-4 with TRBJ1-2; possibly TRBD1 for D (6 bases). The TCR originated in a person aged 35 to 85 with oral cavity squamous cell carcinoma. Here the CDR3 reads CASKTDVGQNYGYTF. CDR3 nucleotide sequence: TGTGCCAGCAAGACTGACGTTGGACAGAACTATGGCTACACCTTC.